Presented here are 22 T cell receptor beta chains from one specimen sequenced in a study of cytomegalovirus exposure and HLA in healthy donors. This PCR relied on a set of 60 Vbeta primers and 13 Jbeta primers. Repertoires were generated with immunoSEQ multiplex PCR, while TCRdb's copy carries only in-frame clones and drops some. The sample has approximately 160,000 clones; more than 65% are singletons. Sample: PBMCs. Receptors were obtained from a man younger than 40 in good health and CMV-seropositive.

This clone was detected once. The chain couples TRBV14 to TRBJ2-7, with a weak D call TRBD1 (5 bases). The germline V gene has CDR1 SGHDN and CDR2 FVKESK. V was clipped by 6 bases and J by 2 bases, with 11 bases between them. The CDR3 consists of 13 residues. CDR3 residues: CASRRTGAYEQYF. CDR3 nucleotides: TGTGCCAGCAGACGTACAGGAGCCTACGAGCAGTACTTC. Looking up the rest from reference TRBV14 and TRBJ2-7 gives the full variable domain: EAGVTQFPSHSVIEKGQTVTLRCDPISGHDNLYWYRRVMGKEIKFLLHFVKESKQDESGMPNNRFLAERTGGTYSTLKVQPAELEDSGVYFCASRRTGAYEQYFGPGTRLTVT.

This clone turned up a few times. This sequence joins TRBV6-4 and TRBJ2-4; 9 nucleotides match TRBD1. After removal of 3 bases from V and 0 bases from J, the junction contained 9 bases not matched to a gene. The CDR3 is 18 amino acids. Germline CDR1 and CDR2: MRHNA and SNTAGT. The CDR3 nucleotides read TGTGCCAGCAGTGAGTTCGGACAGGGGCTACTAGCCAAAAACATTCAGTACTTC. Translated, it gives CASSEFGQGLLAKNIQYF.

This chain joins TRBV2 and TRBJ2-7; D remains ambiguous. This CDR3 has 14 amino acids. V gave up 8 bases and J gave up 0 bases, with 14 bases separating them. Per the germline V gene, CDR1 is SNHLY and CDR2 is FYNNEI. CDR3 region: CASLSGRVSYEQYF. DNA for the CDR3: TGTGCCAGCCTTTCGGGTCGGGTCTCCTACGAGCAGTACTTC.

The genes are TRBV11-1 and TRBJ2-1; 7 bases align to TRBD1. The CDR3 is 16 residues long. V gave up 0 bases and J gave up 9 bases; unmatched junction bases: 11. The germline V gene encodes CDR1 SGHAT and CDR2 FQDESV (reference sequence). The CDR3 DNA is TGTGCCAGCAGCTTAGCGAGGGGGCTAGTGAGAGGTGAGCAGTTCTTC. Residues: CASSLARGLVRGEQFF.

This chain connects TRBV6-5 to TRBJ2-2; D may be TRBD2 (5 bases). The CDR3 contains 14 residues. V lost 7 bases and J lost 1, with 10 bases in between. Germline CDR1 MNHEY, CDR2 SVGAGI. CDR3 nucleotides: TGTGCCAGCACCTCAAGCGGGAACACCGGGGAGCTGTTTTTT. Residues: CASTSSGNTGELFF.

This clone was observed once. The chain recombines TRBV29-1 with TRBJ1-2; 8 nucleotides agree with TRBD1. The length of the CDR3 is 12 residues. Germline trimming cut 8 bases from V and 7 bases from J; bases unmatched to any gene: 9. Germline lookup yields CDR1 SQVTM and CDR2 ANQGSEA. The CDR3 nucleotides read TGCAGCACCACGCAGGGGGCAGGTGGCTACACCTTC. This codes for CSTTQGAGGYTF.

The gene calls are TRBV19 and TRBJ1-1; D remains unclear. The germline gives CDR1 LNHDA, CDR2 SQIVND (reference sequence). The CDR3 has 16 amino acids. Between the trimmed V and J ends, which lost 2 bases and 7 bases, there was a span of 20 bases. The CDR3: CASSIRRQVWRDEAFF. The CDR3 region has the DNA TGTGCCAGTAGTATAAGGCGTCAGGTTTGGCGTGATGAAGCTTTCTTT.

On this clone: At one end the junction does not follow the germline gene, possibly because of a read error. This chain joins TRBV7-9 and TRBJ2-3; 8 bases fit TRBD2. Germline V lookup: CDR1 SEHNR, CDR2 FQNEAQ (reference sequence). This CDR3 has 14 residues. The CDR3 DNA sequence: TGTTCCAGCAGCCTGACCGGGGGGGCAGATACGCAGTATTTT. Translated, it gives CSSSLTGGADTQYF.

This chain connects TRBV11-3 to TRBJ2-7; D perhaps matches TRBD1 (6 bases). CDR1 SGHNT and CDR2 YENEEA come from the germline V gene. Trimming left V 3 bases short and J 4 bases short, with 13 bases between. The CDR3 is 14 residues long. In nucleotides, the CDR3 is TGTGCCAGCAGCTTTGGGGGCACTTCTTACGAGCAGTACTTC. Its protein is CASSFGGTSYEQYF.

The V call is TRBV2, the J call TRBJ1-5, with D possibly TRBD1 on 5 matching bases. Trimming stripped 2 bases from V and 4 bases from J, with 12 bases between. The V gene's germline CDR1 is SNHLY and CDR2 FYNNEI. This CDR3 is built from 15 residues. CDR3 residues: CASSEQVQGNQPQHF. The CDR3 DNA reads TGTGCCAGCAGTGAACAGGTCCAGGGAAATCAGCCCCAGCATTTT.

This chain uses TRBV19 with TRBJ2-7; D remains ambiguous. The V gene's germline CDR1 is LNHDA and CDR2 SQIVND (reference sequence). V lost 5 bases and J lost 6, with 20 bases in between. The CDR3 has 15 amino acids. CDR3 bases: TGTGCCAGTAGTCCTTCTCACTGGGCTCCTGGCGAGCAGTACTTC. This codes for CASSPSHWAPGEQYF.

This clone was found once. The chain joins TRBV6-1 to TRBJ2-1; perhaps TRBD2 as D (8 bases). The CDR3 runs 15 residues. Germline V gene lookup returns CDR1 MNHNS and CDR2 SASEGT. V gave up 7 bases and J gave up 6 bases, with 19 bases separating them. The CDR3 bases are TGTGCCAGCACAGGGGGACTAGGGGTGGCCAATGAGCAGTTCTTC. Protein sequence: CASTGGLGVANEQFF.

The chain employs TRBV23-1 and TRBJ1-2; D uncertain. TRBV23-1 carries the ORF label, with uncertain function. Trimming took 0 bases from V and 4 from J, leaving 30 bases between them. This CDR3 is built from 21 residues. The CDR3 DNA is TGCGCCAGCAGTCAATCGGGGAAAGGTCCGACCCTACCCCGGGGTGGCTATGGCTACACCTTC. Amino acids: CASSQSGKGPTLPRGGYGYTF.

The CDR3 bases are TGTGCCAGTAGTATTGGACAGCAACTGAGCAATCAGCCCCAGCATTTT. Its protein is CASSIGQQLSNQPQHF. The chain recombines TRBV19 with TRBJ1-5, with D possibly TRBD1 on 6 matching bases. Trimming took off 3 bases at V and 1 base at J, with 13 bases between the two ends. Germline lookup yields CDR1 LNHDA and CDR2 SQIVND (reference sequence). This CDR3 spans 16 amino acids.

The V gene is TRBV5-1, the J gene TRBJ2-7; 7 bases are shared with TRBD1. V dropped 4 bases and J dropped 9; count of bases not matched to a gene: 7. The V gene's germline CDR1 is SGHRS and CDR2 YFSETQ. The CDR3 is 12 amino acids. CDR3 residues: CASSQDRDGQYF. As DNA, the CDR3 is TGCGCCAGCAGCCAAGACAGGGATGGGCAGTACTTC.

As concerns this clone: At one boundary the junction diverges from the germline segment, which might be a read error. The chain combines TRBV5-1 with TRBJ2-2; TRBD1 is a possible D gene (6 bases). The CDR3 consists of 12 residues. Germline V gene sequence: CDR1 SGHRS, CDR2 YFSETQ. The CDR3 DNA reads as TGCGCCAGCAGCCTACAGGGCCGGGGAGCTGTTTTT. This gives the protein CASSLQGRGAVF. The full variable domain, with the rest looked up from reference TRBV5-1 and TRBJ2-2, is KAGVTQTPRYLIKTRGQQVTLSCSPISGHRSVSWYQQTPGQGLQFLFEYFSETQRNKGNFPGRFSGRQFSNSRSEMNVSTLELGDSALYLCASSLQGRGAVFGEGSRLTVL.

The gene calls are TRBV28 and TRBJ2-7; TRBD2 agrees at 7 bases. Germline V gene lookup returns CDR1 MDHEN and CDR2 SYDVKM. The CDR3 totals 13 residues. V trimming: 6 bases; J trimming: 2 bases; junction bases outside the gene matches: 4. The CDR3 DNA sequence: TGTGCCAGCAGAGGCGGGGGAACCTACGAGCAGTACTTC. This encodes CASRGGGTYEQYF. Drawing the rest from reference TRBV28 and TRBJ2-7, the complete variable domain is DVKVTQSSRYLVKRTGEKVFLECVQDMDHENMFWYRQDPGLGLRLIYFSYDVKMKEKGDIPEGYSVSREKKERFSLILESASTNQTSMYLCASRGGGTYEQYFGPGTRLTVT.

The genes are TRBV5-1 and TRBJ1-2, with D perhaps matching TRBD1 (5 bases). V was pared by 4 bases and J by 8 bases, with 18 bases between. CDR1 is SGHRS and CDR2 is YFSETQ in the germline V gene. The CDR3 consists of 14 residues. CDR3 residues: CASSRPRGEEGYTF. In DNA, the CDR3 is TGCGCCAGCAGCCGGCCAAGGGGCGAGGAGGGCTACACCTTC.

This clone has just one count. DNA for the CDR3: TGTGCCAGCTCACCCGACAGGGGGCAAAGTGAAAAACTGTTTTTT. Translating it yields CASSPDRGQSEKLFF. This chain links TRBV18 with TRBJ1-4; TRBD1 matches 10 bases. J lost 7 bases, V lost 3 bases, and 5 bases had no gene match. This CDR3 is 15 amino acids long. The germline V gene encodes CDR1 KGHSH and CDR2 LQKENI.

V gene TRBV9 combines with J gene TRBJ2-7; D unresolved. The germline V gene encodes CDR1 SGDLS and CDR2 YYNGEE. Trimming cost V 3 bases and J 7 bases, with 23 bases left between them. The CDR3 length is 16 residues. Here the CDR3 DNA reads TGTGCCAGCAGCGGGATACATGGCGGAAACCGTCTGGAGCAGTACTTC. It translates to CASSGIHGGNRLEQYF.

V is TRBV6-5 and J is TRBJ1-3; TRBD1 matches at 7 bases. This CDR3 contains 14 residues. Germline V CDR1 and CDR2: MNHEY, SVGAGI. V was clipped by 6 bases and J by 2 bases; unmatched bases: 4. The CDR3 sequence is CASRNTGAGNTIYF. The CDR3 DNA reads as TGTGCCAGCAGAAACACAGGGGCTGGAAACACCATATATTTT.

DNA of the CDR3: TGTGCCTGGACCCTGGGACAGGGAAACACGTGGGGGCAGCCCCAGCATTTT. Residues: CAWTLGQGNTWGQPQHF. The genes are TRBV30 and TRBJ1-5; 9 nucleotides line up with TRBD1. There are 17 residues in the CDR3. Germline values: CDR1 GTSNPN, CDR2 SVGIG (reference sequence). The trim removed 4 bases at V and 7 bases at J, leaving 17 bases unmatched.